Given below is one T cell receptor beta chain in context. Its target is unknown. The sample belongs to a study of cytomegalovirus exposure and HLA in healthy donors. Study outcomes and limitations: Both high specificity and high sensitivity reportedly marked the classifier's diagnosis of cytomegalovirus status. Certain indistinguishable V segments, among them TRBV6-2 and TRBV6-3, were excluded. When the data were analyzed later, several of the most significant clusters appeared to be linked to common viral pathogens. Apparent HLA restriction characterized most CMV-associated TCR beta chains in a later analysis.

This CDR3 comprises 13 residues. CDR1 and CDR2 (germline): SGHVS, FQNEAQ. V lost 1 base and J lost 8, with 9 bases in between. Primers included in the PCR were 60 Vbeta and 13 Jbeta primers. Assay: immunoSEQ multiplex PCR; the TCRdb copy retains only in-frame clones and omits some. Found here are around 150,000 clones, 80% of them singletons; the top ten hold around 6.5%. The rearrangement joins TRBV7-8 to TRBJ2-1, with D perhaps matching TRBD1 (5 bases). The sequencing input was PBMCs. This sequence originates from a male donor in good health and CMV-seropositive. CDR3 DNA: TGTGCCAGCAGCTTAGTCGACAGTCATGAGCAGTTCTTC. Amino acids: CASSLVDSHEQFF.